The 9 T cell receptor beta chains listed next were all sequenced from one sample in a study of human T cells and chemical hapten exposure. MiXCR, applied by TCRdb to the RACE reads, yields one record per CDR3 protein. The sample carries approximately 33,000 distinct CDR3 sequences, approximately 7.4% recorded once. Documented time point: healthy volunteer bleed at 2 weeks. Unfractionated whole blood yielded total RNA. Sequencing was performed on whole blood. The receptor set was obtained from a human donor in good health. Some clones in this sample may be carry-over from other donors' samples.

The V and J genes are TRBV9 and TRBJ1-1; D possibly corresponds to TRBD1 (5 bases). The CDR3 totals 15 residues. Trimming left V 0 bases short and J 1 base short, with 10 bases between. CDR1 is SGDLS and CDR2 is YYNGEE in the germline V gene. CDR3 in DNA: TGTGCCAGCAGCGTAGTGTCAGGGAGGAACACTGAAGCTTTCTTT. Translated, it gives CASSVVSGRNTEAFF.

The gene calls are TRBV6-5 and TRBJ1-1; D may be TRBD1 (5 bases). Germline CDR1 reads MNHEY; CDR2 reads SVGAGI. Trimming stripped 6 bases from V and 1 base from J, with 12 bases between. The CDR3 extends over 14 amino acids. The chain's CDR3 is CASRRDGSNTEAFF. The DNA for the CDR3 is TGTGCCAGCAGAAGGGACGGGTCGAACACTGAAGCTTTCTTT.

V gene TRBV10-3 combines with J gene TRBJ2-6, with TRBD2 matching over 9 bases. The ends lost 11 bases at V and 0 bases at J; junction bases unmatched: 11. CDR3 length equals 17 residues. The germline V gene has CDR1 ENHRY and CDR2 SYGVKD. The CDR3 reads CAAGGAGGPSGANVLTF. The DNA for the CDR3 is TGTGCCGCAGGGGGAGCGGGGGGCCCCTCTGGGGCCAACGTCCTGACTTTC.

This clonotype was recorded many times. The chain uses TRBV20-1 and TRBJ2-1; D is unclear. CDR3 length equals 14 residues. CDR1 is DFQATT, CDR2 SNEGSKA, per germline (reference sequence). Trimming pared 5 bases from V and 2 bases from J, leaving 13 bases between. CDR3 sequence (DNA): TGCAGTGCTTCCGACAAGCCGCCCTACAATGAGCAGTTCTTC. It yields the protein CSASDKPPYNEQFF.

In its sample, this clonotype was seen many times. This rearrangement joins TRBV7-2 to TRBJ1-6; 7 bases align to TRBD1. Trimming cost V 2 bases and J 6 bases; bases outside gene matches: 1. The length of the CDR3 is 14 residues. Germline V CDR1 and CDR2: SGHTA, FQGNSA. The chain's CDR3 is CASSLRQGNSPLHF. The DNA for the CDR3 is TGTGCCAGCAGCTTACGACAGGGTAATTCACCCCTCCACTTT.

This clonotype was observed many times. The chain joins TRBV11-2 to TRBJ2-1; 8 nucleotides align to TRBD1. V shed 3 bases, J shed 1 base, and the junction held 5 bases outside the gene matches. Germline CDR1 and CDR2: SGHAT and FQNNGV. This CDR3 contains 16 residues. This chain's CDR3 is CASSFFGQGSYNEQFF. DNA for the CDR3: TGTGCCAGCAGCTTTTTCGGACAGGGTTCCTACAATGAGCAGTTCTTC.

The V gene is TRBV12-3 or TRBV12-4, the J gene TRBJ1-1; a weak D match, TRBD1 (5 bases). The length of the CDR3 is 14 residues. Between the trimmed V and J ends, which lost 7 bases and 2 bases, there was a span of 14 bases. As DNA, the CDR3 is TGTGCCAGCAAAGACCGGGACCGAAACACTGAAGCTTTCTTT. Translated: CASKDRDRNTEAFF.

In the case of this clonotype: A much larger clone differs by one base, so this may be a read error. The rearrangement joins TRBV5-1 to TRBJ2-3; no reliable D call. Trimming removed 2 bases at V and 2 bases at J, with 12 bases between. The CDR3 runs to 15 residues. The V gene's germline CDR1 is SGHRS and CDR2 YFSETQ. CDR3 sequence: CASSLTTSYTDTQYF. The CDR3 DNA reads TGCGCCAGCAGCTTAACCACGTCCTACACAGATACGCAGTATTTT. The variable domain in full, completed from reference TRBV5-1 and TRBJ2-3, reads KAGVTQTPRYLIKTRGQQVTLSCSPISGHRSVSWYQQTPGQGLQFLFEYFSETQRNKGNFPGRFSGRQFSNSRSEMNVSTLELGDSALYLCASSLTTSYTDTQYFGPGTRLTVL.

The chain has TRBV5-1 and TRBJ2-1; TRBD2 aligns across 14 bases. In germline, CDR1 is SGHRS, CDR2 YFSETQ. This CDR3 has 15 amino acids. With 0 bases clipped from V and 10 bases from J, the junction kept 3 bases outside the gene matches. DNA of the CDR3: TGCGCCAGCAGCTTGGAGGGGACTAGCGGGAGCGAGCAGTTCTTC. Protein product: CASSLEGTSGSEQFF.